This T cell receptor beta chain originates from a study of siplizumab effects on memory and regulatory T cells. About this clone itself: Its specificity is unknown.

Study-wide results and caveats: With siplizumab, cumulative frequency of CD4+ memory-derived alloreactive sequences dropped significantly. Unstimulated subsets captured only a minor fraction of alloreactive clones. Confirmation was lacking for the suppressive function of proliferating Tregs derived from siplizumab cultures. Major contributors to the alloresponse seemed to be naive T cells, which also appeared more diverse than memory cells.

Sequencing used immunoSEQ multiplex PCR; TCRdb keeps in-frame clones, though not all of them. The data contain 50,000 to 70,000 clones, just over 95% of them singletons. V lost 5 bases, J lost 0 bases, and 10 bases lay in between. This CDR3 is 14 amino acids long. CDR1 and CDR2 (germline): MNHEY, SMNVEV (reference sequence). Sequenced: naive CD8+ T cells sorted from blood. The receptor's source is a human donor in good health. The rearrangement uses TRBV27 and TRBJ1-1; possibly TRBD1 for D (5 bases). CDR3 sequence reads: CASSPLGLNTEAFF. The CDR3, as DNA: TGTGCCAGCAGTCCTCTGGGGCTGAACACTGAAGCTTTCTTT.